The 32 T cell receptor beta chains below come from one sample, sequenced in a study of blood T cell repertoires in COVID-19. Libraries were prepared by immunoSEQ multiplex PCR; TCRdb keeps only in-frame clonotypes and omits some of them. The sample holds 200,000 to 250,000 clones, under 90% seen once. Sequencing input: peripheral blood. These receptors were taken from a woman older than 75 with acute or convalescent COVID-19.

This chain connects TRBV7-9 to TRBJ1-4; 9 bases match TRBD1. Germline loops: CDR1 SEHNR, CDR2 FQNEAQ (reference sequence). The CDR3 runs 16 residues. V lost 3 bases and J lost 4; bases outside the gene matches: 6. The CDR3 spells CASSLRTGARNEKLFF. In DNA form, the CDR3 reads TGTGCCAGCAGCTTGAGGACAGGGGCTCGTAATGAAAAACTGTTTTTT.

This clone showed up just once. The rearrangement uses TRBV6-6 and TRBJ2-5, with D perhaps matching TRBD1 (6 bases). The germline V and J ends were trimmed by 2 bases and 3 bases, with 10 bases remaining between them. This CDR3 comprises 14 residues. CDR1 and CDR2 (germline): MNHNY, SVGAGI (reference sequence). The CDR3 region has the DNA TGTGCCAGCAGTTACCCACACAGGGAAGAGACCCAGTACTTC. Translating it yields CASSYPHREETQYF.

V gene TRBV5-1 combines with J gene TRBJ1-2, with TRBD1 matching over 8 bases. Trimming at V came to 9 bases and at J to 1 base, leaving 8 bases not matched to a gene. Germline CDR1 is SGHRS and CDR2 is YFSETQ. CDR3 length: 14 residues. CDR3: CATSQTGVNYGYTF. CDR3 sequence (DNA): TGCGCCACCTCTCAGACAGGGGTTAACTATGGCTACACCTTC.

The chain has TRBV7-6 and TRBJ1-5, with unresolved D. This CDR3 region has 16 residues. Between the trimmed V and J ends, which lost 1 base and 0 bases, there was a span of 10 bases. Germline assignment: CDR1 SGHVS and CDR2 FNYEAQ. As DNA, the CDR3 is TGTGCCAGCAGCTTAGATGCGGGAAATAGCAATCAGCCCCAGCATTTT. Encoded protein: CASSLDAGNSNQPQHF.

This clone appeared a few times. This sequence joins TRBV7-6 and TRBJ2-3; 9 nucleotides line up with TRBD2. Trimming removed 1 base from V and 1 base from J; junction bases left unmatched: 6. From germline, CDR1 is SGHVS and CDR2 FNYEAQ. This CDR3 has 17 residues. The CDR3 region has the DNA TGTGCCAGCAGCTTAGGCGGGGGGGGAGGTGGCACAGATACGCAGTATTTT. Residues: CASSLGGGGGGTDTQYF.

The CDR3 protein is CASSVEGVGNQPQHF. DNA for the CDR3: TGTGCCAGCAGCGTAGAGGGGGTGGGCAATCAGCCCCAGCATTTT. The V and J genes are TRBV9 and TRBJ1-5, with a tentative D call TRBD1 (6 bases). Deletions cut 0 bases from V and 2 bases from J, with 9 bases between. Per the germline V gene, CDR1 is SGDLS and CDR2 is YYNGEE. The CDR3 runs to 15 residues.

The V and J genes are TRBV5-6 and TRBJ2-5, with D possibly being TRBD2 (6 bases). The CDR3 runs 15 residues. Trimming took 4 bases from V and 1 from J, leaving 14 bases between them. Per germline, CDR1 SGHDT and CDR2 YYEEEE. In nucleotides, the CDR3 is TGTGCCAGCAGCCCATTAAAGCGGGCCCAAGAGACCCAGTACTTC. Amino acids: CASSPLKRAQETQYF.

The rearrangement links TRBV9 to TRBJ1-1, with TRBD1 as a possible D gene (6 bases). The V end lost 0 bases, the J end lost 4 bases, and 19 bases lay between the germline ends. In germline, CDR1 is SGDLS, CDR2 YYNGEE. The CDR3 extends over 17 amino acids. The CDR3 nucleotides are TGTGCCAGCAGCGTAGCTGTAGTAGCACAGGGTGGCACTGAAGCTTTCTTT. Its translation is CASSVAVVAQGGTEAFF.

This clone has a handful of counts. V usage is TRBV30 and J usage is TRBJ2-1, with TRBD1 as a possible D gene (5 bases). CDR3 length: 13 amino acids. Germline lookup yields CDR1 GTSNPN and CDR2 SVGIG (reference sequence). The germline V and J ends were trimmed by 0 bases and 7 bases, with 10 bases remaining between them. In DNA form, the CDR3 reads TGTGCCTGGAGTGTACGTAGGGGAAATGAGCAGTTCTTC. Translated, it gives CAWSVRRGNEQFF.

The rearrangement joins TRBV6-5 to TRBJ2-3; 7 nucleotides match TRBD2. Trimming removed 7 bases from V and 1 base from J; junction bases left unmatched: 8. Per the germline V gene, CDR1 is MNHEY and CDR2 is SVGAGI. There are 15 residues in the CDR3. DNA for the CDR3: TGTGCCAGCAACACCGGGGCGGGGGGCACAGATACGCAGTATTTT. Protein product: CASNTGAGGTDTQYF.

CDR3 bases: TGTGCCAGCAGCTTGGGTGGGACAGGGGGCCGAGCTAACTATGGCTACACCTTC. Protein product: CASSLGGTGGRANYGYTF. The gene calls are TRBV5-4 and TRBJ1-2; 12 nucleotides agree with TRBD1. Germline assignment: CDR1 SGHNT and CDR2 YYREEE (reference sequence). V shed 0 bases and J 0 bases; nucleotides not matched to a gene: 6. This CDR3 region has 18 residues.

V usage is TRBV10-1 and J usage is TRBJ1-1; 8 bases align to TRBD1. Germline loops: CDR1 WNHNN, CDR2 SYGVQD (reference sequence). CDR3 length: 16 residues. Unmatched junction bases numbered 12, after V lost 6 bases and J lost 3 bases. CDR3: CASSPDRGGDYTEAFF. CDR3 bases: TGCGCCAGCAGCCCCGACAGGGGAGGAGATTACACTGAAGCTTTCTTT.

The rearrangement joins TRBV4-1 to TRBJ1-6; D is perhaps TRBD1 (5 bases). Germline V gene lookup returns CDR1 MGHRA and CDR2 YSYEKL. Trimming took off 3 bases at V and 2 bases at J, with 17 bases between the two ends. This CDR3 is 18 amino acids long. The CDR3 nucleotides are TGCGCCAGCAGCCACGTTGTATGGGGGGGGACCTATAATTCACCCCTCCACTTT. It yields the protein CASSHVVWGGTYNSPLHF.

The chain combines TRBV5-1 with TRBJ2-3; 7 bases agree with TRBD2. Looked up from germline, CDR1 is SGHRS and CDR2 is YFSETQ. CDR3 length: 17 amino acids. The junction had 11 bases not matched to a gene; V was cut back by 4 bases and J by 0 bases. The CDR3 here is CASSPLTSSQSTDTQYF. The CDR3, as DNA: TGCGCCAGCAGCCCCCTGACTAGCTCCCAAAGCACAGATACGCAGTATTTT.

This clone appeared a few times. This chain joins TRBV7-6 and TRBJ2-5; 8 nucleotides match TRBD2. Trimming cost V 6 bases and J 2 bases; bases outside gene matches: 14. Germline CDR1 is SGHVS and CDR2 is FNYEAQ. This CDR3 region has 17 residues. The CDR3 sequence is CASSRRSKAGAQETQYF. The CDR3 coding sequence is TGTGCCAGCAGTCGACGGAGTAAAGCGGGGGCGCAAGAGACCCAGTACTTC.

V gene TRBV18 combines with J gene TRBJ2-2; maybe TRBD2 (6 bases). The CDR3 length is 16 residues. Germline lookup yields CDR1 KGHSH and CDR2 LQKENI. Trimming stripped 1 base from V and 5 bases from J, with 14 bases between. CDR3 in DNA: TGTGCCAGCTCACCACGCCGGGCGGGGTTAACCGGGGAGCTGTTTTTT. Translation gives CASSPRRAGLTGELFF.

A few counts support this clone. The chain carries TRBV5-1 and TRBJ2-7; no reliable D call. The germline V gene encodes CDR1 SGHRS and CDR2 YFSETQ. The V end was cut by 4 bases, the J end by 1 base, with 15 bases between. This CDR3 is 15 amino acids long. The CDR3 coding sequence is TGCGCCAGCAGCCTAGAGCCGGCCAATTCCTACGAGCAGTACTTC. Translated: CASSLEPANSYEQYF.

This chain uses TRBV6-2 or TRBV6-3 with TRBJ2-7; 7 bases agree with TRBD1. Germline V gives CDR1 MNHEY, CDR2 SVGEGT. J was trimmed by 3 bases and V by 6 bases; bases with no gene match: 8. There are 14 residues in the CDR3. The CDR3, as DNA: TGTGCCAGCAGCAAGACAGGGTTTGACTACGAGCAGTACTTC. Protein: CASSKTGFDYEQYF.

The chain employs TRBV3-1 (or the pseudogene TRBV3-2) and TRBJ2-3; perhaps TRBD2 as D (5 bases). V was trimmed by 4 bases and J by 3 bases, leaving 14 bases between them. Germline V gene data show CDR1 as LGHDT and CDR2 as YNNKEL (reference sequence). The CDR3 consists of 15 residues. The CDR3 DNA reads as TGTGCCAGCAGCCCGGCGTCGGGGTGGACAGATACGCAGTATTTT. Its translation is CASSPASGWTDTQYF.

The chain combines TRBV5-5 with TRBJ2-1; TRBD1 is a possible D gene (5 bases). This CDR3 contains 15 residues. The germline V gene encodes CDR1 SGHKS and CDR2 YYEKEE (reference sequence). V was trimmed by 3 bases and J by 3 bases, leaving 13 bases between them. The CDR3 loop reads CASSWGIRGYNEQFF. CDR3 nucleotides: TGTGCCAGCAGCTGGGGTATTAGGGGCTACAATGAGCAGTTCTTC.

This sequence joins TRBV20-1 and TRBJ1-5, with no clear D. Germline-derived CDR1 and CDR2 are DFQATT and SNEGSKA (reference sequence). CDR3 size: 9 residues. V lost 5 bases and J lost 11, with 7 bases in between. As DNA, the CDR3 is TGCAGTGCTGTCTCTGCCCAGCATTTT. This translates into CSAVSAQHF.

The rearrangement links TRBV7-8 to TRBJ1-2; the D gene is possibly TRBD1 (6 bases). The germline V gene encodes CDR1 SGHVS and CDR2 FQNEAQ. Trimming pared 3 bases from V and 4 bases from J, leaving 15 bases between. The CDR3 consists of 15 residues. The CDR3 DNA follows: TGTGCCAGCAGCTTCACTGGACAGTCTTCCTATGGCTACACCTTC. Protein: CASSFTGQSSYGYTF.

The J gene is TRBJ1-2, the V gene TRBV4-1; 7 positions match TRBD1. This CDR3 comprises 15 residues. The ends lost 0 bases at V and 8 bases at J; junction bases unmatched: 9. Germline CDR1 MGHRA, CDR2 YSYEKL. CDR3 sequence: CASSQDPTGSRGYTF. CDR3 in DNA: TGCGCCAGCAGCCAAGATCCGACAGGGAGCAGGGGCTACACCTTC.

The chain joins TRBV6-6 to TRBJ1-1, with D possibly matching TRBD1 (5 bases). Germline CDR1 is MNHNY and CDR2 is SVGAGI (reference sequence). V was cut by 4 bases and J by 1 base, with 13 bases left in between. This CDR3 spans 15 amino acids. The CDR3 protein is CASSSQGSWNTEAFF. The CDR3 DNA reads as TGTGCCAGCAGTTCCCAGGGTAGTTGGAACACTGAAGCTTTCTTT.

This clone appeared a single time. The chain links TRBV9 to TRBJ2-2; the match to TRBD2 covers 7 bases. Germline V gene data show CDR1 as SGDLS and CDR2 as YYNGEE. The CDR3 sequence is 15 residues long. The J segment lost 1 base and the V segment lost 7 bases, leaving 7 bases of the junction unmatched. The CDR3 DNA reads TGTGCCAGCCAATCGGGACTATTGAACACCGGGGAGCTGTTTTTT. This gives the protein CASQSGLLNTGELFF.

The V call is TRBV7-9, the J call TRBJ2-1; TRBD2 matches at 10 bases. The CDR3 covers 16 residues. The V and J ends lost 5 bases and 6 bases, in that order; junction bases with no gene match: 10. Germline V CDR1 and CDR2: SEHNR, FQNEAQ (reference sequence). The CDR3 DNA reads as TGTGCCAGCAGCGAGATAGCGGGGGGAGGTTCCAATGAGCAGTTCTTC. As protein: CASSEIAGGGSNEQFF.

In DNA, the CDR3 is TGTGCCAGCAGTGAGAGTATAGGGGGTGTTCGAAACACCATATATTTT. The encoded protein is CASSESIGGVRNTIYF. The J gene is TRBJ1-3, the V gene TRBV25-1; TRBD1 might be the D (6 bases). CDR3 length: 16 amino acids. In germline, CDR1 is MGHDK, CDR2 SYGVNS. V lost 3 bases and J 5 bases, leaving 17 bases between the germline ends. The entire variable domain, with the rest obtained from reference TRBV25-1 and TRBJ1-3, is as follows: EADIYQTPRYLVIGTGKKITLECSQTMGHDKMYWYQQDPGMELHLIHYSYGVNSTEKGDLSSESTVSRIRTEHFPLTLESARPSHTSQYLCASSESIGGVRNTIYFGEGSWLTVV.

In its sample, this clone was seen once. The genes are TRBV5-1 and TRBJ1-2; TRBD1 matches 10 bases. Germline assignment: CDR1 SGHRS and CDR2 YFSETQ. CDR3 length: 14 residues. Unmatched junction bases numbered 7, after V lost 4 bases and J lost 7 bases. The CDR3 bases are TGCGCCAGCAGCATCGGACAGGGGGATGTTGGCTACACCTTC. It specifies CASSIGQGDVGYTF.

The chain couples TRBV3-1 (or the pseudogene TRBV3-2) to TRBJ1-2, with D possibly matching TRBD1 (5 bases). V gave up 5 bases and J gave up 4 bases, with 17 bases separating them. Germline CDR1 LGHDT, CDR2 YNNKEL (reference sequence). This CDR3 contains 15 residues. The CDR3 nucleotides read TGTGCCAGCAGCTACGGGGGTGCAACCCCCTATGGCTACACCTTC. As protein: CASSYGGATPYGYTF.

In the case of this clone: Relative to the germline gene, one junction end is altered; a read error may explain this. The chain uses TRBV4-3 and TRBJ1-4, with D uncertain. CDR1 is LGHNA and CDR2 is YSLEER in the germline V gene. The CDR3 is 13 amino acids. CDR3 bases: TGCGCCAGCAGCCAAGAAAAGGGAGGCCGGGCGGTATTT. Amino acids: CASSQEKGGRAVF.

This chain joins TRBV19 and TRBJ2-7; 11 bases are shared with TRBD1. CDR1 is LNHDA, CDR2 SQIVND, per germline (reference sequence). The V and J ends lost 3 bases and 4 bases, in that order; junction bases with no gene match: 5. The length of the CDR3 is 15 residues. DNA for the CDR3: TGTGCCAGTAGTATGGCCCGGGACAGGGGGTACGAGCAGTACTTC. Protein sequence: CASSMARDRGYEQYF.

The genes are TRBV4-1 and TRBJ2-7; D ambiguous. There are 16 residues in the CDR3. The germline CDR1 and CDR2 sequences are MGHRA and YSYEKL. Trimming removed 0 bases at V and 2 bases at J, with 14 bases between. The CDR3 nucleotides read TGCGCCAGCAGCCAAGATTTAGCAGTTAAAACCTACGAGCAGTACTTC. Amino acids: CASSQDLAVKTYEQYF.